This record covers a single TCR beta chain. The antigen this receptor binds is unknown. A much larger clone differs from this one at a single base, so this may be a read error. These data are taken from a study of T cells in Graves' hyperthyroidism and ophthalmopathy (dated by TCRdb to about 2019). Study-level background: Peripheral blood was collected at initial diagnosis, before any treatment. A discovery cohort of about 100 patients, approximately 45 with Graves' ophthalmopathy and 55 to 60 with stable Graves' hyperthyroidism, was used to find distinguishing TCR V-J signatures. Whether ophthalmopathy could be predicted prospectively was tested in an independent validation cohort made up of about 20 hyperthyroidism patients plus 17 patients who later progressed to ophthalmopathy. The 100 discovery patients were divided at random into training and test sets in a 7:3 ratio. The study also compared thyroid tissue and blood T-cell repertoires from about six Graves' hyperthyroidism patients. Following sampling, methimazole starting at 30 mg daily was given to hyperthyroidism patients, and high-dose intravenous methylprednisolone was given to ophthalmopathy patients. TCR Vbeta CDR3 sequencing of fewer than 150 peripheral blood samples (about 45 ophthalmopathy, about 80 hyperthyroidism and approximately 17 progressor patients) is reported in the paper. The paper's findings and limits, for the study overall: Blood samples also contained most of the expanded thyroid clonotypes (frequency above 0.001), which suggests that blood repertoires may reflect thyroid immune responses. Ophthalmopathy was separated from stable hyperthyroidism by a 13 V-J signature model, with approximately 89% sensitivity and 81% to 83% specificity obtained in cross-validation and 80%/75% obtained in testing. No statistical method was used to fix the sample size in advance, and group allocation was not hidden from the investigators. In validation, progression to ophthalmopathy was predicted by the model with almost 71% sensitivity and under 85% specificity, a median of approximately 6.5 months before onset.

Ophthalmopathy patients had moderately to severely active disease, Clinical Activity Score of at least 3, NOSPECS grade of at least 4, and duration under 3 months. The study excluded patients with uncontrolled infections, other autoimmune diseases, pregnancy or lactation. Diagnoses were based on clinical symptoms, serum thyroxine and TRAb, thyroid ultrasound and orbital computed tomography. PBMCs were isolated from 8 to 10 ml of fresh peripheral blood by Ficoll-Paque density gradient centrifugation. Total RNA was extracted using Trizol reagent, and RNA quality was assessed on an Agilent 2100 Bioanalyzer. The CDR3 contains 13 residues, cysteine and phenylalanine counted. The kept DNA is CDR3 alone, 39 bases in frame from the first base. Trimming removed 5 bases from V and 4 bases from J, leaving 8 bases between the germline ends. The germline V gene supplies CDR1 SGHTA and CDR2 FQGNSA. TCR beta CDR3 regions were amplified from RNA transcripts. A first-round RT-PCR of the TCR CDR3 used the HTBI primer set with the Qiagen OneStep RT-PCR kit. A second multiplex PCR round built the libraries, followed by size selection and purification. Paired-end sequencing of the libraries was performed with 100 bp reads on an Illumina HiSeq2000. On the study's bioinformatics: SOAPnuke was used to process the raw data, with reads discarded if the reads contained adapters or uncalled bases, had a mean Phred below 15, or lacked an exact constant-primer or identifier match. High-quality paired reads were merged with COPE v1.2.5, and unique nucleotide sequences were defined as clonotypes. MiTCR v1.1 was used to align the clonotypes against IMGT TRBV, TRBD and TRBJ reference segments. Only V-J combinations with frequency above 0.0001, covering 99% to 99.2% of repertoires, were analysed. The TCS score was defined as the ratio of F50 (clonal expansion) to E x V (chaos), calculated using BLOSUM62-based TCRdist between CDR3 peptides within each V-J. Welch's t-statistics and random forest reduced roughly 530 V-J features to roughly 13, which were used in a naive Bayes classifier (R e1071). TCRdb reprocessed the public reads (quality trimming at Q25 with fastp, clone calling with MiXCR) and kept in-frame beta chains. All rows with the same CDR3 protein become a single entry with the most common DNA and genes. It is TCRdb's table, rather than the study itself, that gives the V and J calls and clone size. In all, the sample holds roughly 280,000 distinct CDR3 sequences, and about a sixth of those were seen once. Clones ranked in the top ten supply approximately 60% of the sample.

Specimen: blood. The TCR was taken from an older woman with Graves' ophthalmopathy. The chain couples TRBV7-2 to TRBJ2-2; a confident D gene designation cannot be given. In nucleotide form, the sequence is TGTGCCAGCAGCCCACCCATCACCGGGGAGCTGTTTTTT. Translated, it gives CASSPPITGELFF.